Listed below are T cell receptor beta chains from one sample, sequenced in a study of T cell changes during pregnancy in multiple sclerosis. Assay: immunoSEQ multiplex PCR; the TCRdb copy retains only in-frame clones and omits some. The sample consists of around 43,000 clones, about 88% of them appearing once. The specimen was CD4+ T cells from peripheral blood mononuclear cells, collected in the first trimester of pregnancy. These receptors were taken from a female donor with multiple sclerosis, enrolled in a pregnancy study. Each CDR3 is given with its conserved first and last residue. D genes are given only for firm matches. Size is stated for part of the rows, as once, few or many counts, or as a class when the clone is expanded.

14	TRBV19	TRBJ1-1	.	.	CASSIDRGRTEAFF	TGTGCCAGTAGTATAGACAGAGGGAGAACTGAAGCTTTCTTT
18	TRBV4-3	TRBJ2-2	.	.	CASSHGLPPATDTGELFF	TGCGCCAGCAGCCACGGACTTCCCCCCGCGACGGACACCGGGGAGCTGTTTTTT
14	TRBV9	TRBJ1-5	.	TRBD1	CASSRDRDDQPQHF	TGTGCCAGCAGCCGAGACAGGGACGATCAGCCCCAGCATTTT
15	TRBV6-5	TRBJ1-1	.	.	CASSYSAAMNTEAFF	TGTGCCAGCAGTTACTCGGCGGCGATGAACACTGAAGCTTTCTTT
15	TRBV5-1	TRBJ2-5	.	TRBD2	CASRASGRYQETQYF	TGCGCCAGCAGGGCTAGCGGGAGATACCAAGAGACCCAGTACTTC
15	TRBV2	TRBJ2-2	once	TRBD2	CASSGTSRNTGELFF	TGTGCCAGCAGTGGGACTAGCAGAAACACCGGGGAGCTGTTTTTT
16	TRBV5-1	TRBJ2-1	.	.	CASSLQQALILDEQFF	TGCGCCAGCAGCTTGCAACAGGCATTGATCCTGGATGAGCAGTTCTTC
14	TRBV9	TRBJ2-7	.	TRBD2	CASSAGLAGYEQYF	TGTGCCAGCAGCGCGGGACTAGCCGGATACGAGCAGTACTTC
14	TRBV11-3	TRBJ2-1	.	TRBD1	CASSLGQLGNEQFF	TGTGCCAGCAGCTTGGGACAGTTGGGCAATGAGCAGTTCTTC
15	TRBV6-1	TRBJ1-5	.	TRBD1	CASSTRTGESQPQHF	TGTGCCAGCAGTACCCGGACAGGGGAGTCTCAGCCCCAGCATTTT
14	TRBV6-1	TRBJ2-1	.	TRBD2	CASRSGTSYNEQFF	TGTGCCAGCCGATCCGGGACTAGCTACAATGAGCAGTTCTTC
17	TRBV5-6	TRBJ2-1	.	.	CASSLRTRQHDYNEQFF	TGTGCCAGCAGCTTGCGCACCAGACAGCACGATTACAATGAGCAGTTCTTC
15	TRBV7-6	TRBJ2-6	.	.	CASSPGGSGANVLTF	TGTGCCAGCAGCCCAGGGGGGTCTGGGGCCAACGTCCTGACTTTC
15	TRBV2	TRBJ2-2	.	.	CASSEQRANTGELFF	TGTGCCAGCAGTGAACAGCGAGCGAACACCGGGGAGCTGTTTTTT
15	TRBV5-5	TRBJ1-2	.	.	CASSLGQDTPYGYTF	TGTGCCAGCAGCTTGGGACAAGACACCCCTTATGGCTACACCTTC
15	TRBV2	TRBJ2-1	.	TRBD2	CASSEGLAGYNEQFF	TGTGCCAGCAGTGAAGGACTAGCGGGATACAATGAGCAGTTCTTC
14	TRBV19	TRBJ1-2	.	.	CASRIEGVNYGYTF	TGTGCCAGTAGGATCGAGGGAGTCAACTATGGCTACACCTTC
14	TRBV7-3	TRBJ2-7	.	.	CASSLTGLSYEQYF	TGTGCCAGCAGCTTAACTGGACTGTCCTACGAGCAGTACTTC
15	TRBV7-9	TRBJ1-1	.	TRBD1	CASSSRTGLNTEAFF	TGTGCCAGCAGCTCGAGGACAGGGTTGAACACTGAAGCTTTCTTT
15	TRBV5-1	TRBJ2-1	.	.	CASTIGQNTYNEQFF	TGCGCCAGCACTATTGGACAGAATACCTACAATGAGCAGTTCTTC
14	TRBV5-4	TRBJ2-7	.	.	CASSLESSNYEQYF	TGTGCCAGCAGCTTGGAGTCTAGCAACTACGAGCAGTACTTC
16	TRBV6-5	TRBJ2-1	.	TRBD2	CASSYTLLAGQNEQFF	TGTGCCAGCAGTTACACCTTACTAGCGGGACAGAATGAGCAGTTCTTC
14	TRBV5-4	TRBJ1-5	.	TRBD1	CASSLTGVNQPQHF	TGTGCCAGCAGCCTGACAGGGGTCAATCAGCCCCAGCATTTT
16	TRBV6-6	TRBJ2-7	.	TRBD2	CASSSLGLAGTYEQYF	TGTGCCAGCAGTTCCCTAGGACTAGCGGGTACCTACGAGCAGTACTTC
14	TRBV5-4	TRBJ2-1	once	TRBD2	CASSPPGTRDEQFF	TGTGCCAGCAGCCCCCCCGGGACTAGGGATGAGCAGTTCTTC
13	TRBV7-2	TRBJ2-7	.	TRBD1	CASSTQGAGEQYF	TGTGCCAGCAGTACACAGGGGGCTGGGGAGCAGTACTTC
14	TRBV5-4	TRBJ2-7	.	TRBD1	CASSPTGAVHEQYF	TGTGCCAGCAGCCCAACAGGGGCGGTCCACGAGCAGTACTTC
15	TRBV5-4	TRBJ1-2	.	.	CASSTGKQGYGGYTF	TGTGCCAGCAGCACAGGAAAACAGGGTTACGGTGGCTACACCTTC
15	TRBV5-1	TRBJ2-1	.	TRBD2	CASTRTSGVNNEQFF	TGCGCCAGCACCAGAACTAGCGGAGTGAACAATGAGCAGTTCTTC
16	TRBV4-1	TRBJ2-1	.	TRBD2	CASSQLGLAGYNEQFF	TGCGCCAGCAGCCAACTGGGACTAGCGGGCTACAATGAGCAGTTCTTC
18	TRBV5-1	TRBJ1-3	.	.	CASSDERGGLGSGNTIYF	TGCGCCAGCAGCGACGAGAGGGGGGGGCTCGGGTCTGGAAACACCATATATTTT